What follows is one T cell receptor beta chain and its context. Its binding antigen is unknown. No base-level quality is on record; no much larger clone is a single base apart. A single peripheral blood draw of around 0.11 L on average was collected from each donor into heparinised tubes. Naive, central memory, regulatory and stem cell-like memory CD4+ T cells were sorted on a BD FACSAria II using a panel including CD45RO, CCR7, CD25, CD127, CD95 and CD27. All sorted populations exceeded 95% purity. PBMCs were separated immediately by Lymphoprep density gradient centrifugation and were stained directly, without being cultured. Samples were stained and sorted in pairs, with one healthy donor and one patient per experiment, so that batch effects were minimized. This sample stems from a study of beta chain features in type 1 diabetes (dated by TCRdb to the late 2010s). Some background on the complete study: Mean age, gender distribution, total cell number and subset yield did not differ between patients and healthy donors. Across all samples, approximately 100 million sorted cells were examined, and cell number per subset correlated strongly with RNA yield. Regulatory and stem cell-like memory subsets were isolated from only 8 patients and about 8 healthy donors, whereas naive and central memory subsets came from all 30 or so donors. The study compared TCRB repertoires of sorted circulating CD4+ T cell subsets between recently diagnosed type 1 diabetes patients and matched healthy donors.

Study-wide conclusions, independent of this receptor: Type 1 diabetes patients showed a moderate but significant shortening of TCRB CDR3 length in all four CD4+ subsets. At VDJ recombination sites, patients with type 1 diabetes made fewer insertions and deleted more nucleotides, a pattern implying thymic rearrangement abnormalities. Because cDNA was sequenced instead of genomic DNA, activated cells with high expression could be over-represented, although the groups did not differ in activation or CD3 levels. The naive, central memory and regulatory TCRB repertoires appeared to resemble one another more closely among patients than among healthy donors. HLA sub-analyses involved small numbers of individuals, so any influence of HLA type on TCRB rearrangement remained unresolved. Shorter templates might have been favored by PCR, but patient and control samples were amplified and corrected together, so both groups would have been affected equally by any skew.

The High Capacity cDNA Reverse Transcription Kit was used to reverse transcribe all of the isolated RNA, meaning that expressed TCRB transcripts were what got sequenced. Deep immunoSEQ sequencing was applied to naive, central memory and regulatory T cell samples, giving an average of about 3.6 million total reads per sample. Sorted cells were lysed in RLT buffer and RNA was extracted with DNase-treated RNeasy Micro or Mini kits, depending on cell number. Each cell subset was processed on its own to prevent cross-contamination, while patient and healthy donor samples were processed together. The immunoSEQ multiplex PCR was used to amplify TCRB sequences from cDNA, generating 87-bp fragments that spanned the CDR3 region. Amplicons were sequenced on the Illumina HiSeq platform. The study's own analysis went as follows. Synthetic template baselines were used to correct PCR bias computationally, reads within Hamming distance 2 were collapsed, and singletons that could not be merged were discarded. Reads were aligned against IMGT so that V, D and J genes, CDR3 length and insertions or deletions at six rearrangement sites could be assigned. Clonotype counts were normalized to sorted cell number within each subset before computing true diversity and Gini coefficients with the tcR R package. The overlap coefficient, calculated on TCRB nucleotide sequences, was used to measure repertoire sharing. Out-of-frame TCRB sequences from naive cells were analyzed to stand in for the pre-selection repertoire. In its TCRdb copy, this immuneACCESS table keeps in-frame sequences only and misses some clones. Where compared with another copy, unresolved V genes explain less than half of these, and the others have no known cause. The DNA gave D and trimming, while V, J and clone size come from that table. This sample is represented by about half a million clones; roughly 11% of them were singletons. The ten most abundant clones make up over 0.035% of the sample.

Inclusive of the bounding cysteine and phenylalanine, the CDR3 is 13 residues long. Here the CDR3 DNA is all that survives: 39 bases in frame from base 1. The germline V gene provides CDR1 SGHDT and CDR2 YYEEEE. The V and J ends are trimmed by 4 bases and 3 bases, leaving 7 bases between them. Material: naive CD4+ T cells from blood. Interpreted using the paper, the cell subset or site label stands for: true naive CD4+ T cells. This clonotype originated in a woman aged 18-30 years in good health. The receptor chain draws on TRBV5-6 and TRBJ2-2, with TRBD1 tentatively as D gene (5 bases match). The DNA sequence is TGTGCCAGCAGCGACAGCTACACCGGGGAGCTGTTTTTT. Its protein reads: CASSDSYTGELFF.